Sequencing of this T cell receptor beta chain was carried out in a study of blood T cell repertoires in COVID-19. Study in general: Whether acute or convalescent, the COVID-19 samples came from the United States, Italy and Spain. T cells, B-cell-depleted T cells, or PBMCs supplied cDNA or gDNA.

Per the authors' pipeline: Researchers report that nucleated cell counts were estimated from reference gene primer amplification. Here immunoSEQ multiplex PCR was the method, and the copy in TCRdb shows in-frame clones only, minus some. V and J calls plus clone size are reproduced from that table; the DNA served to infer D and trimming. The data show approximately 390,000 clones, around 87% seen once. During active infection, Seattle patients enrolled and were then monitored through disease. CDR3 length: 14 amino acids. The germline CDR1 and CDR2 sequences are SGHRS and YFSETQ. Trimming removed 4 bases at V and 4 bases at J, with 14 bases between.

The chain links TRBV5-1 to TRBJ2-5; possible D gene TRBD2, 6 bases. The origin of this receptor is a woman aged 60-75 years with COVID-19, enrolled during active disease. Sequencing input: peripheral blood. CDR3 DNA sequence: TGCGCCAGCAGCCAACCGGGGGAGCGAGAGACCCAGTACTTC. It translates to CASSQPGERETQYF. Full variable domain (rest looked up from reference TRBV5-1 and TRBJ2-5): KAGVTQTPRYLIKTRGQQVTLSCSPISGHRSVSWYQQTPGQGLQFLFEYFSETQRNKGNFPGRFSGRQFSNSRSEMNVSTLELGDSALYLCASSQPGERETQYFGPGTRLLVL.